A single sample gave rise to the 4 T cell receptor beta chains below, sequenced in a study of OX40 agonist ivuxolimab in advanced cancers. Sequenced by immunoSEQ multiplex PCR; TCRdb stores in-frame clones only, minus some. The sample consists of over 25,000 clones, 85% of them appearing once. The sample in question was CD4+ or CD8+ T cells sorted from blood, obtained in a trial of the OX40 agonist ivuxolimab. These TCRs come from an adult with an advanced solid tumor such as melanoma, head and neck, liver or kidney cancer.

V is TRBV6-5 and J is TRBJ2-7; either TRBD1 or TRBD2 may supply D (5 bases each). Germline values: CDR1 MNHEY, CDR2 SVGAGI. V lost 0 bases, J lost 4 bases, and 7 bases lay in between. The CDR3 totals 13 residues. The chain's CDR3 is CASSYSRGYEQYF. As DNA, the CDR3 is TGTGCCAGCAGTTACTCGAGGGGTTACGAGCAGTACTTC.

The rearrangement links TRBV7-9 to TRBJ2-3; perhaps D is TRBD1 or TRBD2 (5 bases each). V lost 6 bases and J lost 5, with 15 bases in between. Germline values: CDR1 SEHNR, CDR2 FQNEAQ (reference sequence). The CDR3 has 14 residues. CDR3 in DNA: TGTGCCAGCAGAGAGGGTCAGGGATTAGATACGCAGTATTTT. Translating gives CASREGQGLDTQYF.

The V call is TRBV11-2, the J call TRBJ2-4; 7 positions agree with TRBD2. Unmatched junction bases numbered 9, after V lost 6 bases and J lost 1 base. The CDR3 sequence is 16 residues long. Germline V gene data show CDR1 as SGHAT and CDR2 as FQNNGV. The CDR3 DNA sequence: TGTGCCAGCAGTTGGGGGGGGAGTCCCGCCAAAAACATTCAGTACTTC. Its translation: CASSWGGSPAKNIQYF.

The chain couples TRBV20-1 to TRBJ2-7; 7 bases line up with TRBD1. Per germline, CDR1 DFQATT and CDR2 SNEGSKA (reference sequence). The CDR3 covers 11 residues. Trimming took 3 bases from V and 11 from J; bases not matched to a gene: 7. The CDR3 is CSASLGGQKYF. For the CDR3, the DNA is TGCAGTGCTAGTTTAGGGGGCCAGAAGTACTTC.